These 23 T cell receptor beta chains were all obtained from the same sample, sequenced in a study of T-cell memory formation after mild COVID-19. MiXCR, applied by TCRdb to the 5' RACE reads, yields one record per CDR3 protein. Among around 430,000 distinct CDR3 sequences, about 16% were seen once, and the ten largest hold 20% to 25%. Sequenced: PBMCs or a T cell subset sorted from them (not recorded which). The source is a man aged 18-30 years who had mild COVID-19 (a few samples of this study predate the infection). Cell type and time point are not known.

The rearrangement uses TRBV20-1 and TRBJ2-5; 7 positions match TRBD2. The CDR3 length is 11 residues. V shed 7 bases, J shed 3 bases, and the junction held 2 bases outside the gene matches. The V gene's germline CDR1 is DFQATT and CDR2 SNEGSKA (reference sequence). The CDR3 spells CSVRGEETQYF. The CDR3 nucleotides read TGCAGTGTCCGGGGGGAAGAGACCCAGTACTTC.

V usage is TRBV6-6 and J usage is TRBJ2-3; possibly TRBD1 for D (5 bases). Germline V gene sequence: CDR1 MNHNY, CDR2 SVGAGI (reference sequence). The CDR3 covers 13 residues. V was pared by 7 bases and J by 8 bases, with 16 bases between. The DNA of the CDR3 is TGTGCCAGCAAGACAGCCGTTTGGAGTACGCAGTATTTT. The encoded protein is CASKTAVWSTQYF.

This clonotype was seen more than once but under ten times. The V gene is TRBV5-1, the J gene TRBJ2-3, with TRBD1 matching over 9 bases. The junction had 6 bases not matched to a gene; V was cut back by 4 bases and J by 0 bases. CDR3 length: 16 residues. CDR1 and CDR2 from the germline V gene are SGHRS and YFSETQ. In DNA, the CDR3 is TGCGCCAGCAGCGGGGGGGGACAGGGTAGCACAGATACGCAGTATTTT. The encoded protein is CASSGGGQGSTDTQYF.

V and J are TRBV10-3 and TRBJ1-1, with D perhaps matching TRBD1 (5 bases). This CDR3 contains 15 residues. CDR1 is ENHRY and CDR2 is SYGVKD in the germline V gene. Trimming took off 2 bases at V and 1 base at J, with 11 bases between the two ends. The DNA of the CDR3 is TGTGCCATCAGTGAGGGTGCTGACAGGAACACTGAAGCTTTCTTT. It encodes CAISEGADRNTEAFF.

The count of this clonotype is one. V gene TRBV9 combines with J gene TRBJ2-7; 7 bases align to TRBD2. Trimming at V came to 4 bases and at J to 0 bases, leaving 4 bases not matched to a gene. The CDR3 length is 14 residues. Germline CDR1 reads SGDLS; CDR2 reads YYNGEE. CDR3 sequence (DNA): TGTGCCAGCAGCCTGAGGACTAGCTCCTACGAGCAGTACTTC. Translation gives CASSLRTSSYEQYF.

This clonotype was observed a few times. The J gene is TRBJ2-1, the V gene TRBV28, with 8 positions matching TRBD2. Germline values: CDR1 MDHEN, CDR2 SYDVKM. The CDR3 consists of 15 residues. Unmatched junction bases numbered 13, after V lost 6 bases and J lost 9 bases. CDR3 sequence reads: CASRAGTRRVGEQFF. CDR3 bases: TGTGCCAGCAGAGCCGGGACTAGAAGGGTAGGTGAGCAGTTCTTC.

The V and J genes are TRBV4-1 and TRBJ1-1; D uncertain. CDR3 length: 14 residues. V lost 3 bases, J lost 3 bases, and 11 bases lay in between. Germline CDR1 and CDR2: MGHRA and YSYEKL. The CDR3 DNA is TGCGCCAGCAGCCAGACAACCCTTTACACTGAAGCTTTCTTT. This sequence encodes CASSQTTLYTEAFF.

This rearrangement joins TRBV19 to TRBJ2-1; no firm D call. CDR3 length equals 15 residues. Trimming removed 1 base at V and 10 bases at J, with 17 bases between. The V gene's germline CDR1 is LNHDA and CDR2 SQIVND (reference sequence). The CDR3, as DNA: TGTGCCAGTAGTATAGGCGGCACCCAGGTCTCGGAGCAGTTCTTC. Translated: CASSIGGTQVSEQFF.

This clonotype was detected a few times. V usage is TRBV29-1 and J usage is TRBJ1-2; D is possibly TRBD1 (5 bases). The CDR3 runs to 13 residues. Germline lookup yields CDR1 SQVTM and CDR2 ANQGSEA. The V end was cut by 4 bases, the J end by 5 bases, with 14 bases between. The DNA for the CDR3 is TGCAGCGTTGTGCCCGCGGGGGAATATGGCTACACCTTC. This gives the protein CSVVPAGEYGYTF. Based on the CDR3 plus reference TRBV29-1 and TRBJ1-2, the full variable domain is SAVISQKPSRDICQRGTSLTIQCQVDSQVTMMFWYRQQPGQSLTLIATANQGSEATYESGFVIDKFPISRPNLTFSTLTVSNMSPEDSSIYLCSVVPAGEYGYTFGSGTRLTVV.

V is TRBV12-3 or TRBV12-4 and J is TRBJ1-1; D unclear. The CDR3 is 13 amino acids. V gave up 3 bases and J gave up 2 bases, with 7 bases separating them. Here the CDR3 DNA reads TGTGCCAGCAGTTTCTCAATTAACACTGAAGCTTTCTTT. It translates to CASSFSINTEAFF.

This clonotype was counted between two and nine times. The CDR3 nucleotides read TGTGCCATCAGTGAGTCGAACAGGGGTGAGACCCAGTACTTC. It encodes CAISESNRGETQYF. This chain links TRBV10-3 with TRBJ2-5; 7 bases align to TRBD1. The length of the CDR3 is 14 residues. The germline V gene encodes CDR1 ENHRY and CDR2 SYGVKD. Unmatched junction bases numbered 3, after V lost 0 bases and J lost 5 bases.

This clonotype appeared many times. V gene TRBV6-1 combines with J gene TRBJ2-7; D is undetermined. CDR3 length: 13 amino acids. Germline CDR1 and CDR2: MNHNS and SASEGT. V lost 0 bases and J lost 7, with 10 bases in between. The CDR3 DNA sequence: TGTGCCAGCAGTGAAGCGAGTCCCCCGGAGCAGTACGTC. Its translation: CASSEASPPEQYV.

The J gene is TRBJ2-1, the V gene TRBV15; no definite D call. The CDR3 is 15 amino acids. Germline V gene data show CDR1 as LNHNV and CDR2 as YYDKDF (reference sequence). V gave up 2 bases and J gave up 10 bases, with 18 bases separating them. As DNA, the CDR3 is TGTGCCACCAGCAGAAGTTGGCCTCCCGGTATCGAGCAGTTCTTC. Amino acids: CATSRSWPPGIEQFF.

V usage is TRBV5-6 and J usage is TRBJ1-2, with no clear D. This CDR3 comprises 13 residues. V was trimmed by 0 bases and J by 3 bases, leaving 6 bases between them. Germline V gene lookup returns CDR1 SGHDT and CDR2 YYEEEE. CDR3 region: CASSLGSHYGYTF. In DNA form, the CDR3 reads TGTGCCAGCAGCTTGGGCAGCCACTATGGCTACACCTTC.

This clonotype was counted at least ten times. The CDR3 loop is CSAEIAGVGETQYF. CDR3 nucleotide sequence: TGCAGTGCTGAGATAGCGGGGGTCGGCGAGACCCAGTACTTC. This chain uses TRBV20-1 with TRBJ2-5, with TRBD2 matching 9 bases. Germline V gene data show CDR1 as DFQATT and CDR2 as SNEGSKA (reference sequence). CDR3 length: 14 amino acids. J lost 5 bases, V lost 5 bases, and 9 bases had no gene match.

V gene TRBV7-4 combines with J gene TRBJ2-7, with 7 bases lining up with TRBD2. The germline CDR1 and CDR2 sequences are SGHVT and SQSDAQ. The CDR3 runs 15 residues. With 2 bases clipped from V and 2 bases from J, the junction kept 6 bases outside the gene matches. The CDR3: CASSLLPSGAYEQYF. The CDR3 nucleotides are TGTGCCAGCAGCTTATTACCTAGCGGCGCCTACGAGCAGTACTTC. Combining the CDR3 with reference TRBV7-4 and TRBJ2-7 gives the whole variable domain GAGVSQSPRYKVAKRGRDVALRCDSISGHVTLYWYRQTLGQGSEVLTYSQSDAQRDKSGRPSGRFSAERPERSVSTLKIQRTEQGDSAVYLCASSLLPSGAYEQYFGPGTRLTVT.

This clonotype was picked up a small number of times. CDR3 in amino acids: CSARVAEQETQYF. The CDR3 nucleotides are TGCAGTGCTAGGGTGGCGGAACAAGAGACCCAGTACTTC. The rearrangement joins TRBV20-1 to TRBJ2-5; D gene uncertain. V was pared by 3 bases and J by 2 bases, with 10 bases between. Germline V gene data show CDR1 as DFQATT and CDR2 as SNEGSKA (reference sequence). The CDR3 has 13 residues.

The chain uses TRBV7-9 and TRBJ1-1; 10 bases fit TRBD1. Germline loops: CDR1 SEHNR, CDR2 FQNEAQ (reference sequence). The J segment lost 4 bases and the V segment lost 5 bases, leaving 4 bases of the junction unmatched. The CDR3 is 14 residues long. The CDR3 here is CASSIWTGGTEAFF. CDR3 DNA sequence: TGTGCCAGCAGCATTTGGACAGGGGGCACTGAAGCTTTCTTT.

V is TRBV20-1 and J is TRBJ1-1, with 7 bases fitting TRBD1. The CDR3 covers 13 residues. CDR1 is DFQATT and CDR2 is SNEGSKA in the germline V gene (reference sequence). V lost 5 bases, J lost 10 bases, and 13 bases stayed unmatched. The CDR3 coding sequence is TGCAGTGCTTCATCGGACAGGCCTTCGGGAGCTTTCTTT. Translating gives CSASSDRPSGAFF.

This sequence joins TRBV10-2 and TRBJ2-7; TRBD1 matches at 9 bases. J was trimmed by 2 bases and V by 7 bases; bases with no gene match: 3. The CDR3 has 13 amino acids. The germline V gene encodes CDR1 WSHSY and CDR2 SAAADI. CDR3 in DNA: TGCGCCAGCACGAGGACAGGGGCCTACGAGCAGTACTTC. It codes for CASTRTGAYEQYF.

The J gene is TRBJ1-2, the V gene TRBV7-8; D is unclear. V gave up 0 bases and J gave up 8 bases, with 19 bases separating them. CDR1 is SGHVS and CDR2 is FQNEAQ in the germline V gene. This CDR3 is built from 16 residues. The CDR3 reads CASSLASVTLTGGYTF. The CDR3 coding sequence is TGTGCCAGCAGCTTAGCAAGCGTCACCCTTACCGGGGGCTACACCTTC.

There are a few counts of this clonotype. This chain joins TRBV6-5 and TRBJ1-2, with no clear D. V was shortened by 2 bases and J by 0 bases, with 13 bases between the two germline ends. CDR3 size: 16 residues. Germline CDR1 and CDR2: MNHEY and SVGAGI. CDR3 in DNA: TGTGCCAGCAGTTACCCTATAGGCGACGCTAACTATGGCTACACCTTC. Translated: CASSYPIGDANYGYTF.

Many counts were recorded for this clonotype. The V call is TRBV7-2, the J call TRBJ1-1; 7 bases map to TRBD1. Germline CDR1 SGHTA, CDR2 FQGNSA. With V trimmed by 6 bases and J by 3 bases, 7 bases remained unmatched. The CDR3 is 14 residues long. The CDR3 is CASRVPGQYTEAFF. The CDR3 DNA reads TGTGCCAGCAGGGTTCCGGGACAGTACACTGAAGCTTTCTTT.